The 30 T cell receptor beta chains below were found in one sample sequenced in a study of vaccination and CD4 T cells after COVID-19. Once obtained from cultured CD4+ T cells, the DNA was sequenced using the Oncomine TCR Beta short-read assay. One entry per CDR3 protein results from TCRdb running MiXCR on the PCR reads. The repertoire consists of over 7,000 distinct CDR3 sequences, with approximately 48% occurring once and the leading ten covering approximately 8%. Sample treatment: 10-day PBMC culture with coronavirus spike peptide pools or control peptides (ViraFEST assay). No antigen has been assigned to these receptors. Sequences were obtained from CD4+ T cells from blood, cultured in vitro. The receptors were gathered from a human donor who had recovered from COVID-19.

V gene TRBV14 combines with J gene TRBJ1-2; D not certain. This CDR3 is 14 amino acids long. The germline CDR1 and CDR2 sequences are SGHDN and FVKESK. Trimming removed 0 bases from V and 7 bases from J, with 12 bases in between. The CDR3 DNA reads TGTGCCAGCAGCCAAGATTTCGGGTTGGGTGGCTACACCTTC. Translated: CASSQDFGLGGYTF. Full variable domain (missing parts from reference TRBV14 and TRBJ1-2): EAGVTQFPSHSVIEKGQTVTLRCDPISGHDNLYWYRRVMGKEIKFLLHFVKESKQDESGMPNNRFLAERTGGTYSTLKVQPAELEDSGVYFCASSQDFGLGGYTFGSGTRLTVV.

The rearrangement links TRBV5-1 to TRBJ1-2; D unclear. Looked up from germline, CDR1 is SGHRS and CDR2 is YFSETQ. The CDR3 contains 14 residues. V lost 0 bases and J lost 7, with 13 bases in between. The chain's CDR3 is CASSLDPTLGGYTF. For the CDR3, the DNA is TGCGCCAGCAGCTTGGACCCTACTTTGGGTGGCTACACCTTC.

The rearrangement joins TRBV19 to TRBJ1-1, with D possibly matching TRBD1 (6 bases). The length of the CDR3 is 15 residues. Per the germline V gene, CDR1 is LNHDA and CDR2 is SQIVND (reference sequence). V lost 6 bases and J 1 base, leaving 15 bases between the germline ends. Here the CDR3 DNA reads TGTGCCAGTAGCCCGTGGGGACAAGCGAACACTGAAGCTTTCTTT. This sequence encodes CASSPWGQANTEAFF.

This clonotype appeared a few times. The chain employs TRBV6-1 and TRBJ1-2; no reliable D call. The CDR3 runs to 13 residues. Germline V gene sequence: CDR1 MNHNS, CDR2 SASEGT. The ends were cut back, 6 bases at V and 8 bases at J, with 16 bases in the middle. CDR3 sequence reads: CASSQNGESGYTF. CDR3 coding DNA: TGTGCCAGCAGCCAAAACGGGGAATCGGGCTACACCTTC.

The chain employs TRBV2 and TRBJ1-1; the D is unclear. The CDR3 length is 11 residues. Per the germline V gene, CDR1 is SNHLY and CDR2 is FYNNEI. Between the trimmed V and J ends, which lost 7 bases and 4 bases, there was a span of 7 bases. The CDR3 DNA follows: TGTGCCAGCACTCGGCTCACTGAAGCTTTCTTT. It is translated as CASTRLTEAFF. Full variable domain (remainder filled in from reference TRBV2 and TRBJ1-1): EPEVTQTPSHQVTQMGQEVILRCVPISNHLYFYWYRQILGQKVEFLVSFYNNEISEKSEIFDDQFSVERPDGSNFTLKIRSTKLEDSAMYFCASTRLTEAFFGQGTRLTVV.

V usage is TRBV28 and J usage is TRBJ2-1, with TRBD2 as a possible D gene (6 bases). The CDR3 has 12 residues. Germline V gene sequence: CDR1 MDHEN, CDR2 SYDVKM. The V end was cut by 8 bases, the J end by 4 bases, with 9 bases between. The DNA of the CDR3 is TGTGCCAGCTCGGACTATTACAATGAGCAGTTCTTC. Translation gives CASSDYYNEQFF.

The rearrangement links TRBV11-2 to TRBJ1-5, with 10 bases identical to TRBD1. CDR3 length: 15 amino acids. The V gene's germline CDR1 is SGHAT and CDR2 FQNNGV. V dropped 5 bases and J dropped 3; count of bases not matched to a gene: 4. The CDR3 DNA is TGTGCCAGCAGCCAGGGACAGGGGATCAATCAGCCCCAGCATTTT. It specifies CASSQGQGINQPQHF.

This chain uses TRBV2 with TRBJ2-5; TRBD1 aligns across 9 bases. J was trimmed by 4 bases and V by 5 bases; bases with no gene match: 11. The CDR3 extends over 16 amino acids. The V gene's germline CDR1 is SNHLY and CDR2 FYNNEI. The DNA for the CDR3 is TGTGCCAGCAGTTTAGGACAGGGGAGGGCAAGAGAGACCCAGTACTTC. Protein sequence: CASSLGQGRARETQYF.

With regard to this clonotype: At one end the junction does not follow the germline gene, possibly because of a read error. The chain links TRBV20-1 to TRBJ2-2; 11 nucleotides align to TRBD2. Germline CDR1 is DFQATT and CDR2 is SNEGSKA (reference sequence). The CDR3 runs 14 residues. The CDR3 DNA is TGCGGTGCCGCTACTAGCGGGAGCTTCGGGGAGCTGTTTTTT. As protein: CGAATSGSFGELFF.

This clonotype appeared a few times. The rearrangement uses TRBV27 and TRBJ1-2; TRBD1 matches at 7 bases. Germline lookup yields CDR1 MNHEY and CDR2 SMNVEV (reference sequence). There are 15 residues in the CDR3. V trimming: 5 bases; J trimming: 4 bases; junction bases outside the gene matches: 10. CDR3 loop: CASSKALTGTYGYTF. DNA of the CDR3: TGTGCCAGCAGTAAGGCGCTGACAGGGACCTATGGCTACACCTTC.

The CDR3 sequence is CASQGWQTYGYTF. For the CDR3, the DNA is TGTGCCAGCCAAGGGTGGCAGACCTATGGCTACACCTTC. The J gene is TRBJ1-2, the V gene TRBV11-2; D remains ambiguous. In germline, CDR1 is SGHAT, CDR2 FQNNGV. CDR3 length equals 13 residues. V was pared by 8 bases and J by 4 bases, with 14 bases between.

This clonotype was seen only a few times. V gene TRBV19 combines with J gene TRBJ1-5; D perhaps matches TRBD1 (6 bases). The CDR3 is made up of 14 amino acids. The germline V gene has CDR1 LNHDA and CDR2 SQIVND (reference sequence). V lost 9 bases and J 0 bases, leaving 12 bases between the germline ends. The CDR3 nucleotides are TGTGCCAGCCAGGACAGAAATAGCAATCAGCCCCAGCATTTT. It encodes CASQDRNSNQPQHF.

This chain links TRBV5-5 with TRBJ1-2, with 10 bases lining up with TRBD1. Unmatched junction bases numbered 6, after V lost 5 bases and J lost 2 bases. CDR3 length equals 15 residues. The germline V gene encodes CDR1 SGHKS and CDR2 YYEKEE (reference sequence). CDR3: CASSLRDRGNYGYTF. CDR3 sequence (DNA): TGTGCCAGCAGTCTCCGGGACAGGGGCAACTATGGCTACACCTTC. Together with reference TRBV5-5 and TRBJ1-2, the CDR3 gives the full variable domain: DAGVTQSPTHLIKTRGQQVTLRCSPISGHKSVSWYQQVLGQGPQFIFQYYEKEERGRGNFPDRFSARQFPNYSSELNVNALLLGDSALYLCASSLRDRGNYGYTFGSGTRLTVV.

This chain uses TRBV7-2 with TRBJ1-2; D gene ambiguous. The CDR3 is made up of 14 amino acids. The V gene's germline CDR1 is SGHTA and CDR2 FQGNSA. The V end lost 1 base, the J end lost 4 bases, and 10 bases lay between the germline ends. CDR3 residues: CASSLGTAGYGYTF. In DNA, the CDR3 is TGTGCCAGCAGCTTAGGAACCGCAGGCTATGGCTACACCTTC.

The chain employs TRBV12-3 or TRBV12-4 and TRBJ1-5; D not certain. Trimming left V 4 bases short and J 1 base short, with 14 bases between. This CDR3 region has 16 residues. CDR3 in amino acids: CASSSQSLGSNQPQHF. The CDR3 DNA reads TGTGCCAGCAGTTCCCAATCTCTGGGGAGCAATCAGCCCCAGCATTTT.

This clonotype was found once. CDR3 sequence: CATSRGGSGVSNEQFF. CDR3 nucleotides: TGTGCCACCAGCAGAGGGGGTAGCGGAGTCAGCAATGAGCAGTTCTTC. The chain uses TRBV15 and TRBJ2-1; D possibly corresponds to TRBD2 (6 bases). The germline V gene has CDR1 LNHNV and CDR2 YYDKDF (reference sequence). The CDR3 covers 16 residues. Trimming pared 1 base from V and 6 bases from J, leaving 16 bases between.

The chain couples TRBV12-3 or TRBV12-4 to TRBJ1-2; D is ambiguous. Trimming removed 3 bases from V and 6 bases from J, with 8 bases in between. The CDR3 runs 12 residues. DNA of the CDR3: TGTGCCAGCAGTTTGAGAGTAGATGGCTACACCTTC. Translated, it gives CASSLRVDGYTF.

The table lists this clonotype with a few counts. Written as DNA, the CDR3 is TGCAGTGCTAGGGGGCACGGGCAGCAAGAGACCCAGTACTTC. Protein: CSARGHGQQETQYF. The chain joins TRBV20-1 to TRBJ2-5; perhaps TRBD1 as D (5 bases). V lost 3 bases and J 2 bases, leaving 13 bases between the germline ends. CDR3 length: 14 residues. CDR1 DFQATT and CDR2 SNEGSKA come from the germline V gene (reference sequence).

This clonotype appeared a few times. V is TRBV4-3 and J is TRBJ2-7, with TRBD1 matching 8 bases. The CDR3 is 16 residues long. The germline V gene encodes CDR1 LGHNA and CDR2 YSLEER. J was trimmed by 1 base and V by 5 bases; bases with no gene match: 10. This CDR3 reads CASSYSGTGESYEQYF. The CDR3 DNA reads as TGCGCCAGCAGCTACTCAGGGACAGGTGAATCCTACGAGCAGTACTTC.

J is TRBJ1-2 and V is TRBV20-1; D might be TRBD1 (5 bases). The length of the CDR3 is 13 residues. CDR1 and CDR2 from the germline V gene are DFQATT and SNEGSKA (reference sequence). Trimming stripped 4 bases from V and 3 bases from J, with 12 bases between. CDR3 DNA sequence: TGCAGTGCTAACCGGGGGACCGACTATGGCTACACCTTC. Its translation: CSANRGTDYGYTF.

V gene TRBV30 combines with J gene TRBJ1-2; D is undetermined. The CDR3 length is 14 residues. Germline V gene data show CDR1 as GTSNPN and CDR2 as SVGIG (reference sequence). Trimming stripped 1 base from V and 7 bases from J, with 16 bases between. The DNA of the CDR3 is TGTGCCTGGAGTGGGGGAGCGAGGGTTGGTGGCTACACCTTC. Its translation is CAWSGGARVGGYTF.

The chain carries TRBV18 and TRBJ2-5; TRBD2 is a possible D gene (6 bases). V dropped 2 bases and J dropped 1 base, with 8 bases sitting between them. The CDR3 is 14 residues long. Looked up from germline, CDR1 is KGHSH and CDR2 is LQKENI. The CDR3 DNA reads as TGTGCCAGCTCACCAAACGGGGGCCAAGAGACCCAGTACTTC. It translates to CASSPNGGQETQYF.

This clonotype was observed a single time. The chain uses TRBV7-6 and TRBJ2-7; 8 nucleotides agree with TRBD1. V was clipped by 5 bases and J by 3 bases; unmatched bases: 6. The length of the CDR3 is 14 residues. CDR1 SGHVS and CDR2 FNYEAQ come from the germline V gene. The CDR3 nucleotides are TGTGCCAGCAGCGAAGACAGGGGCCACTACGAGCAGTACTTC. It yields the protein CASSEDRGHYEQYF.

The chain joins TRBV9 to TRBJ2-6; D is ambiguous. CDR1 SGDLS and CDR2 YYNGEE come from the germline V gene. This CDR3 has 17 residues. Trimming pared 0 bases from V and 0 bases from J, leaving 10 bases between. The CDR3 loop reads CASSVDPSGSGANVLTF. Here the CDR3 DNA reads TGTGCCAGCAGCGTAGACCCTTCGGGCTCTGGGGCCAACGTCCTGACTTTC.

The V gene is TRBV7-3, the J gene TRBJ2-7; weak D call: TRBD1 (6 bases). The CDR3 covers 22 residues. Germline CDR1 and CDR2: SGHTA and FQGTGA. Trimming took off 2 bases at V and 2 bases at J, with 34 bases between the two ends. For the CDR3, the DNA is TGTGCCAGCAGCTTATATGGACAGACCCCCGTCTTGGATTGGAATCCTACCTACGAGCAGTACTTC. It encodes CASSLYGQTPVLDWNPTYEQYF.

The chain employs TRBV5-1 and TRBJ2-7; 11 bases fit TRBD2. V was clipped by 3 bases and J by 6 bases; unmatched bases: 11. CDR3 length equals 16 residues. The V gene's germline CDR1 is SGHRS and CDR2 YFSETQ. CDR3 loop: CASSSRATSGVSEQYF. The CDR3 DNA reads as TGCGCCAGCAGCTCGAGAGCGACTAGCGGGGTAAGCGAGCAGTACTTC.

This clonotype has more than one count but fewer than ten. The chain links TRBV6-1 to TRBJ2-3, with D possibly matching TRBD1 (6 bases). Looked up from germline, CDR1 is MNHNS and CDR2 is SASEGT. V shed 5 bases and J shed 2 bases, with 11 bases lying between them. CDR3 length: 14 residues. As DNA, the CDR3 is TGTGCCAGCAGTACAGGGTCGTCCACAGATACGCAGTATTTT. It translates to CASSTGSSTDTQYF.

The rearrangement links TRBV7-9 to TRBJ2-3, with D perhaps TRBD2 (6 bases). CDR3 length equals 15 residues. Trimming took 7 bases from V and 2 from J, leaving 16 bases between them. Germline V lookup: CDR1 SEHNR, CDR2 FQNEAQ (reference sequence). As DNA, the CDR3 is TGTGCCAGCACCATAGGGGACTCGGACACAGATACGCAGTATTTT. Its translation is CASTIGDSDTDTQYF.

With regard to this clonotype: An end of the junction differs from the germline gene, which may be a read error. In nucleotides, the CDR3 is TGCGGTGCCCGCCGGACAGGACCCTCTGGAAACACCATATATTTT. Its translation is CGARRTGPSGNTIYF. The chain joins TRBV20-1 to TRBJ1-3, with TRBD1 matching 7 bases. Germline V lookup: CDR1 DFQATT, CDR2 SNEGSKA (reference sequence). The CDR3 is made up of 15 amino acids.

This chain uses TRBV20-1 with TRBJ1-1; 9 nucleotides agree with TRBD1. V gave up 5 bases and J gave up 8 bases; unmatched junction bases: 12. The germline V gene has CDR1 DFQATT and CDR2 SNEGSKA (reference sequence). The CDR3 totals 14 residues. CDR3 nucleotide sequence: TGCAGTGCTCCGGCTTTTACAGGGGGCGCAGAAGCTTTCTTT. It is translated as CSAPAFTGGAEAFF.